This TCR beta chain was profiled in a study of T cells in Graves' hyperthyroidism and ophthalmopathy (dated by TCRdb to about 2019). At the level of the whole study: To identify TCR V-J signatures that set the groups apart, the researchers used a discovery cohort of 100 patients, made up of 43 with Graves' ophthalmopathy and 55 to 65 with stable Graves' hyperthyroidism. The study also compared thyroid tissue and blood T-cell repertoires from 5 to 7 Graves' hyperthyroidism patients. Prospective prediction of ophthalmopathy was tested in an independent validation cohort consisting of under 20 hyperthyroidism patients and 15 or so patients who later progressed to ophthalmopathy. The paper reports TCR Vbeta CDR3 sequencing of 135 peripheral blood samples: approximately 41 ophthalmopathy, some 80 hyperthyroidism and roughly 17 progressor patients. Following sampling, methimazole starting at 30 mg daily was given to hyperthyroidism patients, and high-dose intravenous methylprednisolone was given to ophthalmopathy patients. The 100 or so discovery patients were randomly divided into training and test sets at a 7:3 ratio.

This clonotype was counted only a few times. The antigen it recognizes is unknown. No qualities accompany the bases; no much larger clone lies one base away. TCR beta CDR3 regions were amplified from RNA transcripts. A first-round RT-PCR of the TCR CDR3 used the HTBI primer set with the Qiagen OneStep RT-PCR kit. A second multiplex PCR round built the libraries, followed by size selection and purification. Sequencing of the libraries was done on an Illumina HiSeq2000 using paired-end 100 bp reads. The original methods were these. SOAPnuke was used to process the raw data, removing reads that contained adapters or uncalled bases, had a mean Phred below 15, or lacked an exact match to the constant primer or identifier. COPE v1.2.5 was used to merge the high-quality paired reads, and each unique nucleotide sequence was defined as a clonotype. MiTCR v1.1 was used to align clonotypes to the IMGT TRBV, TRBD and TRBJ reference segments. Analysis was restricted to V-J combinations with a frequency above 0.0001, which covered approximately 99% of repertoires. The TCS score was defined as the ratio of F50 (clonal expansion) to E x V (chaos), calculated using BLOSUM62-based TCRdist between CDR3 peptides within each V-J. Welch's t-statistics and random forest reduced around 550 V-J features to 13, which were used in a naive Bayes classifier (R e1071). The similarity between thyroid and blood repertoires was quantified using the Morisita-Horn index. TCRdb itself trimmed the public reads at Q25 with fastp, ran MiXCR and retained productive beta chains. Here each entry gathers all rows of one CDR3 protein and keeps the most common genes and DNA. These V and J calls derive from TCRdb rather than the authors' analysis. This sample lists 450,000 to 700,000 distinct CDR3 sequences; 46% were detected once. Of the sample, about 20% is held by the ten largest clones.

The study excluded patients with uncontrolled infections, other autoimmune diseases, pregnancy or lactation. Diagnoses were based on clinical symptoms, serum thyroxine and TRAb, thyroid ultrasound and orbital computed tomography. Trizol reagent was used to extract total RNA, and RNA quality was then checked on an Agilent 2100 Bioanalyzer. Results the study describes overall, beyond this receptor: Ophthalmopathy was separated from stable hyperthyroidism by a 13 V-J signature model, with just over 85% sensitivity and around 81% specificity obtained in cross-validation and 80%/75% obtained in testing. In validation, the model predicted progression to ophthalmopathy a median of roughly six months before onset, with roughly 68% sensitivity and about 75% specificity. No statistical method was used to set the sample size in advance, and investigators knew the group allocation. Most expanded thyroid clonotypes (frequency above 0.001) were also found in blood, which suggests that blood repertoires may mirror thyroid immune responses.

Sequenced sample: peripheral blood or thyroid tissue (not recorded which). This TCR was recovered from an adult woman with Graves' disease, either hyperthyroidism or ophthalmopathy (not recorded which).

The DNA is TGCAGTGCTCGGAGCGGGAGGGAAGAGACCCAGTACTTC. The resulting protein is CSARSGREETQYF. The chain was built from TRBV20-1 and TRBJ2-5, and 10 bases in between align with TRBD2. Reading from cysteine to phenylalanine, the CDR3 counts 13 amino acids. Solely the CDR3 DNA is kept, with 39 bases framed from the first base. CDR1 and CDR2 are read off the germline V gene (reference sequence) as DFQATT and SNEGSKA. Compared with germline, V lacks 5 bases and J lacks 3 bases; bases without a gene match: 3.